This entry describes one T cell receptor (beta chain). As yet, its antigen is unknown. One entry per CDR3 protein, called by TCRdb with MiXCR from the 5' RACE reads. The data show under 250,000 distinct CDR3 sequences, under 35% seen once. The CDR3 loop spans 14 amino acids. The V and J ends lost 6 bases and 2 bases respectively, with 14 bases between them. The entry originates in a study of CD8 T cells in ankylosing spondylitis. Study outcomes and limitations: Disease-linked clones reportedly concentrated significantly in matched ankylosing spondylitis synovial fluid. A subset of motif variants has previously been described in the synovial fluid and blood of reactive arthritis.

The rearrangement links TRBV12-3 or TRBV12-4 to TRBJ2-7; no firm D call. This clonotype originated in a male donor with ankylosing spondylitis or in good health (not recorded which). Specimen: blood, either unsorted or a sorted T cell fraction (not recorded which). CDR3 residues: CASSSQDGTYEQYF. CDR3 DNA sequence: TGTGCCAGCAGCTCCCAAGACGGAACCTACGAGCAGTACTTC.